The rows below give T cell receptor beta chains drawn from one sample of a study of human T cells and chemical hapten exposure. Each CDR3 protein gets one entry after TCRdb re-called the 5' RACE reads with MiXCR. The sample has approximately 110,000 distinct CDR3 sequences, around 20% seen once. Receptors originate from a human donor in good health. Each CDR3 is given with its conserved first and last residue. The D gene is left open where the match is weak. Some rows have no size entry. The others give once, few or many, or a class for an expanded clone.

clone_size,d_call,v_call,j_call,cdr3_nt,cdr3_aa
.,TRBD1,TRBV6-6,TRBJ1-4,TGTGCCAGCAGTTACGGGGACAGGGGATATGAAAAACTGTTTTTT,CASSYGDRGYEKLFF
few,TRBD1,TRBV7-8,TRBJ2-6,TGTGCCAGCAGCTCTGGACAGGGAAACGGGGCCAACGTCCTGACTTTC,CASSSGQGNGANVLTF
few,TRBD2,TRBV7-9,TRBJ2-5,TGTGCCAGCAGCGGAACTAGCGGACTCCAAGAGACCCAGTACTTC,CASSGTSGLQETQYF
few,.,TRBV30,TRBJ1-1,TGTGCCTGGGAGTCACAGAACACTGAAGCTTTCTTT,CAWESQNTEAFF
many,.,TRBV5-6,TRBJ2-5,TGTGCCAGCAGACCCAACCCGACGGGGGCTTTGGCGACCCAGTACTTC,CASRPNPTGALATQYF
few,.,TRBV10-3,TRBJ1-1,TGTGCCATCAGAGCGGAGGATGAAGCTTTCTTT,CAIRAEDEAFF
few,.,TRBV3-1,TRBJ1-1,TGTGCCAGCAGAGACACCTCCGGGGAAGCTTTCTTT,CASRDTSGEAFF
few,.,TRBV3-1,TRBJ2-7,TGTGCCAGCAGCCAAGATATTATGCGGGATCGCAGATACGAGCAGTACTTC,CASSQDIMRDRRYEQYF
few,TRBD2,TRBV19,TRBJ2-1,TGTGCCAGTATCGGACTAGCGGGGGGCCAGGCGAATGAGCAGTTCTTC,CASIGLAGGQANEQFF
few,.,TRBV6-2/TRBV6-3,TRBJ2-7,TGTGCCAGCAGCCCCCAGGCGGCTCGGACAAGGAGCTCCTACGAGCAGTACTTC,CASSPQAARTRSSYEQYF
.,.,TRBV3-1,TRBJ2-1,TGTGCCAGCACCCAAGCTCAGGGGGGGATTCCCTACAATGAGCAGTTCTTC,CASTQAQGGIPYNEQFF
few,.,TRBV5-4,TRBJ1-6,TGTGCCAGCAGCTCCCAGGGGAGAGGACCCCTCCACTTT,CASSSQGRGPLHF
few,.,TRBV3-1,TRBJ1-1,TGTGCCAGCAGGGTACAGGGTACCACTGAAGCTTTCTTT,CASRVQGTTEAFF
.,TRBD1,TRBV5-4,TRBJ2-2,TGTGCCAGCAGCTTGTGGACAGGGATTTCACACACCGGGGAGCTGTTTTTT,CASSLWTGISHTGELFF
few,.,TRBV11-2,TRBJ1-1,TGTGCCAGCAGCTTCGGCCTTAGGAGCACTGAAGCTTTCTTT,CASSFGLRSTEAFF
.,.,TRBV21-1,TRBJ2-7,TGTGCCAGCAGCCAAAGGGGGACAGGGCTTTACGAGCAGTACTTC,CASSQRGTGLYEQYF
.,TRBD1,TRBV28,TRBJ2-2,TGTGCCAGCAGTTTTATCAGGGGGCGTAACACCGGGGAGCTGTTTTTT,CASSFIRGRNTGELFF
.,TRBD2,TRBV20-1,TRBJ2-7,TGCAGTGCTAGAACCGAACCGGGACTAGCTTACGAGCAGTACTTC,CSARTEPGLAYEQYF
.,.,TRBV29-1,TRBJ2-7,TGCAGCGTTGATTCCGGGGGCTGGGGCGAGCAGTACTTC,CSVDSGGWGEQYF
.,TRBD2,TRBV30,TRBJ2-1,TGTGCCTGCACTGGAGGACTAGCGGGAGGGCGGGCTCACAATGAGCAGTTCTTC,CACTGGLAGGRAHNEQFF
.,.,TRBV6-5,TRBJ2-7,TGTGCCAGCAGTTACGGAGGGGGCGCCTACGAGCAGTACTTC,CASSYGGGAYEQYF
few,.,TRBV29-1,TRBJ2-7,TGCAGCGTTGAGGAGGGCGTGTACGAGCAGTACTTC,CSVEEGVYEQYF
.,TRBD1,TRBV5-1,TRBJ1-1,TGCGCCAGCACCCATGGACAGGACCACATGAACACTGAAGCTTTCTTT,CASTHGQDHMNTEAFF
few,TRBD2,TRBV6-5,TRBJ2-5,TGTGCCAGCAGTTTCGGACTAGCGGTCCCGGCTGGAACCCAGTACTTC,CASSFGLAVPAGTQYF
.,.,TRBV28,TRBJ2-3,TGTGCCAGCAGTTTATGGGAGGATTGGTACACAGATACGCAGTATTTT,CASSLWEDWYTDTQYF
few,TRBD2,TRBV24-1,TRBJ2-3,TGTGCCACCAGTGATTTAGGGACTAGCGGGAGTCGGAGCACAGATACGCAGTATTTT,CATSDLGTSGSRSTDTQYF
few,TRBD1,TRBV11-2,TRBJ1-2,TGTGCCAGCAGCTTAGGATCCCCGGGACAGGGTTCTCGGGGCTACACCTTC,CASSLGSPGQGSRGYTF
.,TRBD2,TRBV5-1,TRBJ2-1,TGCGCCAGCAGCGCCACTAGCGTCTCCTACAATGAGCAGTTCTTC,CASSATSVSYNEQFF
.,.,TRBV7-8,TRBJ2-1,TGTGCCAGCAGCCTCCGGACCGGCAATGAGCAGTTCTTC,CASSLRTGNEQFF
.,TRBD1,TRBV5-1,TRBJ2-7,TGCGCCAGCAGCCGAATCACACAGGGGGGCTACGAGCAGTACTTC,CASSRITQGGYEQYF
few,TRBD1,TRBV24-1,TRBJ2-3,TGTGCCACCAGTGATTTCACAGGGGGAGGTTTTGGTACGCAGTATTTT,CATSDFTGGGFGTQYF
few,.,TRBV5-1,TRBJ2-5,TGCGCCAGCAGCTTGAGGTATAGGGGTTTGCGGGATCAAGAGACCCAGTACTTC,CASSLRYRGLRDQETQYF
.,.,TRBV6-5,TRBJ1-5,TGTGCCACCTCCGGGACCTCATTCAATCAGCCCCAGCATTTT,CATSGTSFNQPQHF
.,.,TRBV20-1,TRBJ2-7,TGCAGTGCTAGAGGGGACCCCTGGGGGGAGGCCTGGTACGAGCAGTACTTC,CSARGDPWGEAWYEQYF
few,TRBD1,TRBV29-1,TRBJ1-1,TGCAGCGCTTGGACAGGGGGTAACACTGAAGCTTTCTTT,CSAWTGGNTEAFF
.,TRBD2,TRBV4-2,TRBJ2-7,TGTGCCAGCAGCCAAGATAGCGGGAGTGTTTCCGAGCAGTACTTC,CASSQDSGSVSEQYF
few,.,TRBV12-3/TRBV12-4,TRBJ1-2,TGTGCCAGCAGGAGAGGGATTCTGAGGAGCTACACCTTC,CASRRGILRSYTF